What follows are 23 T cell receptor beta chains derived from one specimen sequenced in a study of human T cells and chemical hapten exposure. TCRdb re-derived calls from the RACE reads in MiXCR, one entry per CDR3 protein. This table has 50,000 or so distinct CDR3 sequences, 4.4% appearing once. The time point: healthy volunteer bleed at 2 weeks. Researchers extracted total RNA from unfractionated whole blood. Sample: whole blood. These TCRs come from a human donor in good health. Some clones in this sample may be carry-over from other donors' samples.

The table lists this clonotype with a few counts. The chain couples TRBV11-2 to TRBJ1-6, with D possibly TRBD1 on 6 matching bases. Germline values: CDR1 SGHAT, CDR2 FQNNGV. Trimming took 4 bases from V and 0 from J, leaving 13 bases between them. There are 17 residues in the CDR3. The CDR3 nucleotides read TGTGCCAGCAGCTCCTCCGGACAGAGCTCCTATAATTCACCCCTCCACTTT. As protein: CASSSSGQSSYNSPLHF.

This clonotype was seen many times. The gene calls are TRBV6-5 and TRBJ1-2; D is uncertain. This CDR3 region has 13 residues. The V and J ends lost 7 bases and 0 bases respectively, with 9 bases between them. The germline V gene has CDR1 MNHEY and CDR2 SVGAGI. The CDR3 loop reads CASKRRANYGYTF. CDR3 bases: TGTGCCAGCAAGAGACGCGCTAACTATGGCTACACCTTC.

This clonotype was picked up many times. CDR3 region: CASSQDGSRVLGEQFF. The CDR3 coding sequence is TGCGCCAGCAGCCAAGACGGGTCGAGAGTCTTGGGTGAGCAGTTCTTC. The chain combines TRBV4-1 with TRBJ2-1; D is undetermined. Germline V gene data show CDR1 as MGHRA and CDR2 as YSYEKL. The length of the CDR3 is 16 residues. V shed 0 bases and J shed 9 bases, with 18 bases lying between them.

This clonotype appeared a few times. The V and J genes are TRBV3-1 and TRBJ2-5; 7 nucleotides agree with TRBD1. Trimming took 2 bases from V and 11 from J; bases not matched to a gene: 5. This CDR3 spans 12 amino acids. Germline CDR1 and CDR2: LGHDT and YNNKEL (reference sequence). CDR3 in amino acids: CASSQRDRPQYF. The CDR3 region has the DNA TGTGCCAGCAGCCAAAGGGACAGACCTCAGTACTTC.

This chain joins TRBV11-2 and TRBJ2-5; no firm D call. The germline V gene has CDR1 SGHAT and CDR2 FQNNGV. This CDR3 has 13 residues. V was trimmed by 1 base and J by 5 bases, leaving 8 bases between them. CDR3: CASSLVPPETQYF. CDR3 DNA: TGTGCCAGCAGCTTAGTCCCACCGGAGACCCAGTACTTC.

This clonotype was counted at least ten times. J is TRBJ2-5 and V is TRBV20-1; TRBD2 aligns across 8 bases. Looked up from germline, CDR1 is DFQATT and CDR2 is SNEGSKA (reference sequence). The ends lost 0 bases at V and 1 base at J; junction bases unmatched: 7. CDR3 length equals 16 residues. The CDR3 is CSARDPLGLAQETQYF. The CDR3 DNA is TGCAGTGCTAGAGATCCCTTAGGACTAGCCCAAGAGACCCAGTACTTC.

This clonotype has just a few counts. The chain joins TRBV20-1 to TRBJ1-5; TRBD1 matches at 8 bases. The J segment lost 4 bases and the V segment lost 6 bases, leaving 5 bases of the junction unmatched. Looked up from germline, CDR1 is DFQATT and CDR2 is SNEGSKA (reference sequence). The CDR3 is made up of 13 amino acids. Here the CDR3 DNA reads TGCAGTGCGCCGGACAGGGTAAATCAGCCCCAGCATTTT. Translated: CSAPDRVNQPQHF.

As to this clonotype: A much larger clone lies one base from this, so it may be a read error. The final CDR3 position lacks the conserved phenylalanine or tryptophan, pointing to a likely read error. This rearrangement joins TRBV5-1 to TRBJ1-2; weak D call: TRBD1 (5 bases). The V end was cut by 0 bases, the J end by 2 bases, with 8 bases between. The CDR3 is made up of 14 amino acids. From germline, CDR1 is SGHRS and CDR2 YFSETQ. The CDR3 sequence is CASSLVGDNYGYTS. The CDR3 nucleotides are TGCGCCAGCAGCTTGGTCGGGGACAACTATGGCTACACCTCC.

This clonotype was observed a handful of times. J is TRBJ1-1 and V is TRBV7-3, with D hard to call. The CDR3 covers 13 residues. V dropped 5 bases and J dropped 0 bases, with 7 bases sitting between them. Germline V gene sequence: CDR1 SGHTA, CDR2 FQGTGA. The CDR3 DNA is TGTGCCAGCAGCGAGACCCTGAACACTGAAGCTTTCTTT. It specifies CASSETLNTEAFF.

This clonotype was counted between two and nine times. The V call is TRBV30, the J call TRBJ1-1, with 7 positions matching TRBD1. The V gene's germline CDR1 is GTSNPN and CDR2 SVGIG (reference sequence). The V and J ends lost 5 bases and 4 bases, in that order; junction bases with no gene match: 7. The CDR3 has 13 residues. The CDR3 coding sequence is TGTGCCTGGTCGGCTACAGGGGTCACTGAAGCTTTCTTT. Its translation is CAWSATGVTEAFF.

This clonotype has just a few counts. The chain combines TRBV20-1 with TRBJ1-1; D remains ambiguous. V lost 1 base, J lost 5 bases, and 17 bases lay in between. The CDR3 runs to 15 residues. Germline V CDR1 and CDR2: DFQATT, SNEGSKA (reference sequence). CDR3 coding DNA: TGCAGTGCTAGAGGTCAATCAGGTGTAGGGACTGAAGCTTTCTTT. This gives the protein CSARGQSGVGTEAFF.

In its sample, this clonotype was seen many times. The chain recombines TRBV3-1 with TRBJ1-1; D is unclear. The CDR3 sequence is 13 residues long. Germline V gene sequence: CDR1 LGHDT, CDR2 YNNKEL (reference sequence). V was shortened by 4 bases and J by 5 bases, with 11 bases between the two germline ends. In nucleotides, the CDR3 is TGTGCCAGCAGCCCACATCGAGGAACTGAAGCTTTCTTT. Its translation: CASSPHRGTEAFF.

The DNA for the CDR3 is TGCAGCGTTTGGACAGGGGGGGACACTGAAGCTTTCTTT. Translated, it gives CSVWTGGDTEAFF. V gene TRBV29-1 combines with J gene TRBJ1-1, with 10 positions matching TRBD1. The CDR3 runs 13 residues. J gave up 3 bases and V 5 bases, and 3 bases lay outside the gene matches. In germline, CDR1 is SQVTM, CDR2 ANQGSEA.

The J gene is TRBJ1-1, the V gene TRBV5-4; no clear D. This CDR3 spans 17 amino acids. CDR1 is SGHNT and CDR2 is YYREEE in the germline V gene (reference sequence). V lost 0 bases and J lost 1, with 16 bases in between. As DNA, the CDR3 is TGTGCCAGCAGCTTGGGAGGGCCTGGCCCTTCGAACACTGAAGCTTTCTTT. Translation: CASSLGGPGPSNTEAFF.

The CDR3 region has the DNA TGTGCCAGCTCACCATTGGGACTGTCTGACTACGAGCAGTACTTC. Encoded protein: CASSPLGLSDYEQYF. V gene TRBV18 combines with J gene TRBJ2-7; possible D gene TRBD2, 6 bases. Germline CDR1 and CDR2: KGHSH and LQKENI. CDR3 length: 15 residues. V was trimmed by 2 bases and J by 3 bases, leaving 14 bases between them.

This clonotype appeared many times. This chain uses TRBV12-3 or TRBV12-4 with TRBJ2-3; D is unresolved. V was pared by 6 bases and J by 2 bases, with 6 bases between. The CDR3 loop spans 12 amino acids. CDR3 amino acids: CASSLYTDTQYF. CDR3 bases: TGTGCCAGCAGCCTCTACACAGATACGCAGTATTTT.

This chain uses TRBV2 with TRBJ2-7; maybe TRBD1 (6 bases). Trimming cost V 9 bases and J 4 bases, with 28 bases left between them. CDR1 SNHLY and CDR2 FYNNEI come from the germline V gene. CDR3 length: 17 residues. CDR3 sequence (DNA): TGTGCCAGTCCCACTCCCGGGACACCCGAATTGCATTACGAGCAGTACTTC. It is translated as CASPTPGTPELHYEQYF.

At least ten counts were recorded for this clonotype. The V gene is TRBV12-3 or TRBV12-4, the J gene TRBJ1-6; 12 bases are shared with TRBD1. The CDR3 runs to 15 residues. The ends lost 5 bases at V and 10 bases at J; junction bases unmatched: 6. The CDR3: CASSGTGGAGSPLHF. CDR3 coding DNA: TGTGCCAGCAGTGGGACAGGGGGCGCGGGATCACCCCTCCACTTT.

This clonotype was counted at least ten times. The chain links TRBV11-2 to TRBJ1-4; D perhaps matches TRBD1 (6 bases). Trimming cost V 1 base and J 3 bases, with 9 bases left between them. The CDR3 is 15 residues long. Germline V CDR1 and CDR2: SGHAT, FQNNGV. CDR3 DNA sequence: TGTGCCAGCAGCTTAGCCGGGACACCTAATGAAAAACTGTTTTTT. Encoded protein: CASSLAGTPNEKLFF.

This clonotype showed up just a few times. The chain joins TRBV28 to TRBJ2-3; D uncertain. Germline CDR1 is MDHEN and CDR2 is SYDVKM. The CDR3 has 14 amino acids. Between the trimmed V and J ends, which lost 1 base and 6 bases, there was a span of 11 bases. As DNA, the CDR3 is TGTGCCAGCAGTTTATACAGCGAGTCGGATACGCAGTATTTT. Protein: CASSLYSESDTQYF.

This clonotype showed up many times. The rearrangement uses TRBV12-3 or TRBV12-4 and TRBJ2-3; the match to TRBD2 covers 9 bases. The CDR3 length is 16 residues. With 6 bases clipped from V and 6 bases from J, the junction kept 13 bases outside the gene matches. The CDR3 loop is CASSLWLAGADDTQYF. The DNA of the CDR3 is TGTGCCAGCAGCCTATGGTTAGCGGGAGCCGACGATACGCAGTATTTT.

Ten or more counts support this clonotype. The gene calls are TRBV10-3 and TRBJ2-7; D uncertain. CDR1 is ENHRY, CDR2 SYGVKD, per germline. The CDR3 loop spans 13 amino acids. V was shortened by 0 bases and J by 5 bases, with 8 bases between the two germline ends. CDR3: CAISESISDEQYF. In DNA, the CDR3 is TGTGCCATCAGTGAGTCGATCAGTGACGAGCAGTACTTC.

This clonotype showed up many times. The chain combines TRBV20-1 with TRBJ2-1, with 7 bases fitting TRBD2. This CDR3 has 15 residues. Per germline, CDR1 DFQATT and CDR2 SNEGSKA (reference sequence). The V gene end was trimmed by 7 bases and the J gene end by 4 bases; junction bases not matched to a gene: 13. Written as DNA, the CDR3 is TGCAGTGTCTCGAGTCGGGGAGGGTTTTACAATGAGCAGTTCTTC. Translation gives CSVSSRGGFYNEQFF.